Listed here are 8 T cell receptor beta chains from one sample, sequenced in a study of CD8 T cells in ankylosing spondylitis. TCRdb re-called the 5' RACE reads through MiXCR, storing one row per CDR3 protein. Of 340,000 or so distinct CDR3 sequences listed, over 12% are singletons. Sequencing was done on a sample of blood, either unsorted or a sorted T cell fraction (not recorded which). The receptors come from a male donor with ankylosing spondylitis or in good health (not recorded which).

This clonotype was observed a handful of times. J is TRBJ2-7 and V is TRBV7-9; 10 positions agree with TRBD1. The CDR3 loop spans 17 amino acids. Germline CDR1 SEHNR, CDR2 FQNEAQ (reference sequence). With V trimmed by 1 base and J by 2 bases, 8 bases remained unmatched. The CDR3: CASSLGGGQGFAYEQYF. CDR3 DNA sequence: TGTGCCAGCAGCTTAGGAGGGGGACAGGGGTTCGCCTACGAGCAGTACTTC. Supplemented by reference TRBV7-9 and TRBJ2-7, the full variable domain reads DTGVSQNPRHKITKRGQNVTFRCDPISEHNRLYWYRQTLGQGPEFLTYFQNEAQLEKSRLLSDRFSAERPKGSFSTLEIQRTEQGDSAMYLCASSLGGGQGFAYEQYFGPGTRLTVT.

In this sample, this clonotype turned up a few times. The J gene is TRBJ2-7, the V gene TRBV4-1; 9 bases map to TRBD2. The CDR3 runs to 16 residues. V was pared by 0 bases and J by 2 bases, with 5 bases of the junction left unmatched. Germline assignment: CDR1 MGHRA and CDR2 YSYEKL. The CDR3 nucleotides are TGCGCCAGCAGCCAAGACGCGGGGGGGATTCCCTACGAGCAGTACTTC. Its translation is CASSQDAGGIPYEQYF.

The CDR3 sequence: CASSLGGGGVRETQYF. The CDR3 DNA reads TGTGCCAGCAGTTTAGGTGGCGGGGGGGTTCGAGAGACCCAGTACTTC. The rearrangement uses TRBV12-3 or TRBV12-4 and TRBJ2-5; the match to TRBD2 covers 9 bases. After removal of 1 base from V and 4 bases from J, the junction contained 7 bases not matched to a gene. The CDR3 loop spans 16 amino acids.

V is TRBV20-1 and J is TRBJ1-2; D remains unclear. The length of the CDR3 is 12 residues. V lost 5 bases, J lost 4 bases, and 11 bases lay in between. CDR1 and CDR2 (germline): DFQATT, SNEGSKA (reference sequence). CDR3 residues: CSAPDGPYGYTF. The CDR3 nucleotides read TGCAGTGCTCCTGACGGACCCTATGGCTACACCTTC.

This clonotype appeared many times. This chain joins TRBV12-3 or TRBV12-4 and TRBJ1-5; a possible D gene is TRBD1 (5 bases). The V and J ends lost 3 bases and 0 bases respectively, with 9 bases between them. The CDR3 contains 15 residues. The CDR3 DNA sequence: TGTGCCAGCAGTTTTGGGACCTATAGCAATCAGCCCCAGCATTTT. Translating gives CASSFGTYSNQPQHF.

The table lists this clonotype with a few counts. No DNA is shown, since the ends of the CDR3 on it are uncertain; the CDR3 is the one TCRdb lists. The J gene is TRBJ1-2, the V gene TRBV2; the table's D call TRBD1 went unverified against the DNA. The germline V gene encodes CDR1 SNHLY and CDR2 FYNNEI. Ends included, the CDR3 has 13 residues. The CDR3: CAGRQGIFYGCTF.

This clonotype was seen more than once but under ten times. The chain combines TRBV12-3 or TRBV12-4 with TRBJ2-5; D is perhaps TRBD2 (5 bases). CDR3 length equals 17 residues. V lost 6 bases, J lost 3 bases, and 23 bases lay in between. The CDR3 sequence: CASSRSSGRRLEETQYF. In DNA form, the CDR3 reads TGTGCCAGCAGCCGGTCAAGCGGAAGGAGGCTGGAAGAGACCCAGTACTTC.

The table lists this clonotype with a few counts. CDR3: CAISGLQEIGGYTF. DNA of the CDR3: TGTGCCATCAGTGGGTTACAGGAGATCGGTGGCTACACCTTC. V usage is TRBV10-3 and J usage is TRBJ1-2, with D possibly matching TRBD1 (5 bases). The ends were cut back, 4 bases at V and 7 bases at J, with 16 bases in the middle. The CDR3 runs 14 residues. Germline CDR1 and CDR2: ENHRY and SYGVKD.